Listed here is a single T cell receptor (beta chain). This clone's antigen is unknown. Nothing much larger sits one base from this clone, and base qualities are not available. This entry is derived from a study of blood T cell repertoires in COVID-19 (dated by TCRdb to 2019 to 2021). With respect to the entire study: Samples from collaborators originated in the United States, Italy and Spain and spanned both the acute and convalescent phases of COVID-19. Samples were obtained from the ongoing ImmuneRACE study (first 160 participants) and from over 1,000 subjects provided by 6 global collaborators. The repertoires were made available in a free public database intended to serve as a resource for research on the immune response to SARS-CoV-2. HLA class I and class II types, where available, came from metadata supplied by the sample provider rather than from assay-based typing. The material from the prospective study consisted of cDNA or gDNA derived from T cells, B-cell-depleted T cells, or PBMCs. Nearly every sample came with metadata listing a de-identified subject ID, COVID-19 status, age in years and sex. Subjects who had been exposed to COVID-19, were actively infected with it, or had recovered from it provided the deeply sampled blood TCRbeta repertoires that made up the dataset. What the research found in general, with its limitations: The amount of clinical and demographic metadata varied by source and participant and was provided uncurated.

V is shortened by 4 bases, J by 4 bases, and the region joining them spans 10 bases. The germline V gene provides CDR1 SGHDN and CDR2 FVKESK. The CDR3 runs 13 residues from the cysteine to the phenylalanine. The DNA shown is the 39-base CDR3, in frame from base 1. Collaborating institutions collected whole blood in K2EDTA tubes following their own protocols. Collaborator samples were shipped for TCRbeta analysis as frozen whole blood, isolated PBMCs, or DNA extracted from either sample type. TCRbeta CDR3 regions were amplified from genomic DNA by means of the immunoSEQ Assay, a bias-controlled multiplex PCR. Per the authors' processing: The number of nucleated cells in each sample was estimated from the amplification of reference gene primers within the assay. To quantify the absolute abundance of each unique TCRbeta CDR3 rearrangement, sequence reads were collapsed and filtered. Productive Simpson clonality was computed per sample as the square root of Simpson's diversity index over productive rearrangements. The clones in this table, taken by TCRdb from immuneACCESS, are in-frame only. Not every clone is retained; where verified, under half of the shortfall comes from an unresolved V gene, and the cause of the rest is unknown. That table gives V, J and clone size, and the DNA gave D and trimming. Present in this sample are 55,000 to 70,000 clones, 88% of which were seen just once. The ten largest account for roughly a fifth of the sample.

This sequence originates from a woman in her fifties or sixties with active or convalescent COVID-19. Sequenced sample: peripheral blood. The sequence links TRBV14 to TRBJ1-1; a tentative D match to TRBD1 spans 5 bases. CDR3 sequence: CASSPGVSTEAFF. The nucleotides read TGTGCCAGCAGCCCGGGGGTTAGCACTGAAGCTTTCTTT.